The 31 T cell receptor beta chains reported below all come from one sample, sequenced in a study of blood T cell repertoires in COVID-19. Produced via immunoSEQ multiplex PCR; TCRdb's table is partial and in-frame only. The table includes under 130,000 clones, 81% detected once. The sample was peripheral blood. All receptors derive from an elderly man with acute or convalescent COVID-19.

The chain joins TRBV28 to TRBJ2-7; 13 nucleotides align to TRBD2. Losses at the gene ends were 6 bases for V and 4 bases for J; bases not matched to a gene: 6. CDR1 is MDHEN, CDR2 SYDVKM, per germline. The CDR3 length is 15 residues. As DNA, the CDR3 is TGTGCCAGCAGCTCCTGGACTAGCGGGAGTTACGAGCAGTACTTC. It encodes CASSSWTSGSYEQYF.

The V call is TRBV5-1, the J call TRBJ1-2, with TRBD1 matching 10 bases. CDR3 length: 16 amino acids. CDR1 is SGHRS, CDR2 YFSETQ, per germline. Germline trimming cut 4 bases from V and 2 bases from J; bases unmatched to any gene: 8. The CDR3 coding sequence is TGCGCCAGCAGCCGCACTGGGGGACAGGGGAACTATGGCTACACCTTC. Encoded protein: CASSRTGGQGNYGYTF.

The V call is TRBV30, the J call TRBJ1-5; TRBD1 agrees at 10 bases. Germline values: CDR1 GTSNPN, CDR2 SVGIG (reference sequence). The CDR3 has 16 amino acids. V trimming: 1 base; J trimming: 1 base; junction bases outside the gene matches: 4. The CDR3 nucleotides are TGTGCCTGGAGTGCCTGGACAGGGGGGAGCAATCAGCCCCAGCATTTT. Translating gives CAWSAWTGGSNQPQHF.

This clone was seen a handful of times. V gene TRBV7-9 combines with J gene TRBJ2-5; 8 bases agree with TRBD1. Unmatched junction bases numbered 13, after V lost 5 bases and J lost 5 bases. This CDR3 contains 16 residues. Germline-derived CDR1 and CDR2 are SEHNR and FQNEAQ (reference sequence). Written as DNA, the CDR3 is TGTGCCAGCAGCCCCCCGCCGGGCAGGGGGCGGGAGACCCAGTACTTC. It codes for CASSPPPGRGRETQYF.

The V call is TRBV6-6, the J call TRBJ2-7, with TRBD1 identical over 7 bases. The CDR3 is 13 residues long. Unmatched junction bases numbered 4, after V lost 2 bases and J lost 6 bases. The germline V gene has CDR1 MNHNY and CDR2 SVGAGI (reference sequence). CDR3 sequence: CASSYGRQGEQYF. In DNA, the CDR3 is TGTGCCAGCAGTTACGGGCGACAGGGCGAGCAGTACTTC.

The chain is built from TRBV18 and TRBJ1-1; D not resolved. Germline V gene lookup returns CDR1 KGHSH and CDR2 LQKENI. V lost 2 bases, J lost 1 base, and 5 bases lay in between. CDR3 size: 13 residues. The DNA of the CDR3 is TGTGCCAGCTCACCAGGCTCGAACACTGAAGCTTTCTTT. It translates to CASSPGSNTEAFF.

This chain uses TRBV27 with TRBJ1-1; D is perhaps TRBD1 (5 bases). The CDR3 has 17 residues. Germline values: CDR1 MNHEY, CDR2 SMNVEV (reference sequence). Deletions cut 2 bases from V and 5 bases from J, with 21 bases between. For the CDR3, the DNA is TGTGCCAGCAGTTTAAGCGGGATTAAGCCAGGGTGGACTGAAGCTTTCTTT. Protein product: CASSLSGIKPGWTEAFF.

CDR3 region: CSVELAGGLQETQYF. As DNA, the CDR3 is TGCAGCGTTGAACTAGCGGGAGGGCTCCAAGAGACCCAGTACTTC. The chain recombines TRBV29-1 with TRBJ2-5, with 12 bases that match TRBD2. After removal of 2 bases from V and 1 base from J, the junction contained 2 bases not matched to a gene. This CDR3 is built from 15 residues. Germline CDR1 SQVTM, CDR2 ANQGSEA.

This clone has just one count. CDR3 sequence (DNA): TGTGCCAGCAGTGACCCGGGACTAGCGGGAACAGATACGCAGTATTTT. Translating gives CASSDPGLAGTDTQYF. The V gene is TRBV9, the J gene TRBJ2-3; 13 nucleotides match TRBD2. V lost 5 bases to trimming and J lost 3 bases; unmatched junction nucleotides: 6. This CDR3 spans 16 amino acids. Germline CDR1 SGDLS, CDR2 YYNGEE.

V and J are TRBV6-2 or TRBV6-3 and TRBJ2-7, with D unclear. The CDR3 has 15 residues. CDR1 MNHEY and CDR2 SVGEGT come from the germline V gene. V was trimmed by 0 bases and J by 7 bases, leaving 16 bases between them. The CDR3 region has the DNA TGTGCCAGCAGTTACTCGTCGTCTCGGCGGTCAGAGCAGTACTTC. Protein sequence: CASSYSSSRRSEQYF.

The chain joins TRBV19 to TRBJ2-2, with 7 bases that match TRBD2. Trimming removed 3 bases from V and 5 bases from J; junction bases left unmatched: 6. The CDR3 spans 15 residues. CDR1 is LNHDA and CDR2 is SQIVND in the germline V gene (reference sequence). CDR3 in DNA: TGTGCCAGTAGTATTGTGGCGGGAGTAACCGGGGAGCTGTTTTTT. Its protein product is CASSIVAGVTGELFF.

The chain joins TRBV27 to TRBJ1-2; 8 bases are shared with TRBD1. The junction had 7 bases not matched to a gene; V was cut back by 5 bases and J by 5 bases. The CDR3 spans 14 residues. CDR1 and CDR2 (germline): MNHEY, SMNVEV (reference sequence). CDR3 DNA: TGTGCCAGCAGTCCGCAGGGGGCAGGGTATGGCTACACCTTC. It encodes CASSPQGAGYGYTF.

The CDR3 loop is CASSLRLKIQGDTGELFF. The CDR3 DNA follows: TGTGCCAGCAGCCTACGGCTTAAAATCCAGGGGGACACCGGGGAGCTGTTTTTT. The chain employs TRBV11-2 and TRBJ2-2; TRBD1 agrees at 7 bases. Germline CDR1 SGHAT, CDR2 FQNNGV. Trimming took 5 bases from V and 3 from J; bases not matched to a gene: 15. The CDR3 is made up of 18 amino acids.

The chain recombines TRBV2 with TRBJ2-7; D might be TRBD2 (5 bases). Trimming pared 5 bases from V and 6 bases from J, leaving 20 bases between. CDR1 SNHLY and CDR2 FYNNEI come from the germline V gene. The length of the CDR3 is 15 residues. Written as DNA, the CDR3 is TGTGCCAGCAGTTGGGCCGAGACACCCCGGGGCGAGCAGTACTTC. Translation gives CASSWAETPRGEQYF. The full variable domain, in which reference TRBV2 and TRBJ2-7 provide the parts outside the CDR3, is EPEVTQTPSHQVTQMGQEVILRCVPISNHLYFYWYRQILGQKVEFLVSFYNNEISEKSEIFDDQFSVERPDGSNFTLKIRSTKLEDSAMYFCASSWAETPRGEQYFGPGTRLTVT.

This chain links TRBV4-3 with TRBJ2-6, with D possibly TRBD1 on 6 matching bases. The CDR3 runs to 20 residues. V was shortened by 0 bases and J by 2 bases, with 20 bases between the two germline ends. Germline V CDR1 and CDR2: LGHNA, YSLEER. CDR3 amino acids: CASSQDLEGVRRPGANVLTF. The CDR3 DNA sequence: TGCGCCAGCAGCCAAGATCTTGAGGGGGTTAGAAGACCTGGGGCCAACGTCCTGACTTTC.

This chain joins TRBV4-1 and TRBJ1-5; D is possibly TRBD1 (5 bases). The CDR3 loop spans 12 amino acids. Trimming stripped 9 bases from V and 5 bases from J, with 11 bases between. Germline V gene lookup returns CDR1 MGHRA and CDR2 YSYEKL. The CDR3 DNA follows: TGCGCCAGTCAGGACAAAGATCAGCCCCAGCATTTT. Amino acids: CASQDKDQPQHF.

This chain uses TRBV18 with TRBJ2-1, with 9 bases lining up with TRBD2. Germline V gene lookup returns CDR1 KGHSH and CDR2 LQKENI. Trimming at V came to 2 bases and at J to 7 bases, leaving 3 bases not matched to a gene. There are 14 residues in the CDR3. In DNA form, the CDR3 reads TGTGCCAGCTCACCAATAGGACTAGCGAATGAGCAGTTCTTC. Its translation: CASSPIGLANEQFF. The entire variable domain, with the rest obtained from reference TRBV18 and TRBJ2-1, is as follows: NAGVMQNPRHLVRRRGQEARLRCSPMKGHSHVYWYRQLPEEGLKFMVYLQKENIIDESGMPKERFSAEFPKEGPSILRIQQVVRGDSAAYFCASSPIGLANEQFFGPGTRLTVL.

The rearrangement links TRBV7-9 to TRBJ2-1; TRBD2 is a possible D gene (6 bases). From germline, CDR1 is SEHNR and CDR2 FQNEAQ (reference sequence). The CDR3 has 15 residues. Trimming took off 5 bases at V and 4 bases at J, with 15 bases between the two ends. CDR3: CASSPGGSRYNEQFF. The CDR3 DNA reads as TGTGCCAGCAGCCCTGGGGGGTCCCGATACAATGAGCAGTTCTTC.

This chain joins TRBV18 and TRBJ2-1; TRBD2 agrees at 9 bases. This CDR3 comprises 15 residues. The germline gives CDR1 KGHSH, CDR2 LQKENI. The V gene end was trimmed by 6 bases and the J gene end by 9 bases; junction bases not matched to a gene: 12. The CDR3 nucleotides are TGTGCCAGCTCGCCGCTTGGCGGGAGGGCCTTTGAGCAGTTCTTC. Translating gives CASSPLGGRAFEQFF.

This sequence joins TRBV20-1 and TRBJ2-1, with TRBD2 matching 9 bases. The junction had 8 bases not matched to a gene; V was cut back by 3 bases and J by 5 bases. Germline loops: CDR1 DFQATT, CDR2 SNEGSKA (reference sequence). This CDR3 has 15 residues. CDR3 loop: CSASSRLADHNEQFF. CDR3 DNA: TGCAGTGCTAGTTCGAGACTAGCGGACCACAATGAGCAGTTCTTC.

This clone turned up a few times. The chain is built from TRBV5-1 and TRBJ1-1, with TRBD1 matching 7 bases. V trimming: 4 bases; J trimming: 7 bases; junction bases outside the gene matches: 13. CDR3 length: 15 amino acids. The germline V gene has CDR1 SGHRS and CDR2 YFSETQ. This chain's CDR3 is CASSPAALTGFEAFF. The DNA of the CDR3 is TGCGCCAGCAGCCCGGCGGCCCTGACAGGGTTTGAAGCTTTCTTT.

The gene calls are TRBV7-3 and TRBJ2-1, with 8 bases aligning to TRBD2. Germline V gene data show CDR1 as SGHTA and CDR2 as FQGTGA. The CDR3 has 13 amino acids. V dropped 5 bases and J dropped 9; count of bases not matched to a gene: 6. CDR3 residues: CASSRREGGEQFF. The CDR3 DNA is TGTGCCAGCAGCCGCCGGGAGGGGGGTGAGCAGTTCTTC.

The chain employs TRBV18 and TRBJ2-1; D might be TRBD2 (6 bases). Per germline, CDR1 KGHSH and CDR2 LQKENI. This CDR3 has 12 residues. With 3 bases removed from V and 7 bases from J, the gap between germline ends came to 7 bases. The CDR3 here is CASSPSGNEQFF. CDR3 sequence (DNA): TGTGCCAGCTCACCGAGCGGGAATGAGCAGTTCTTC.

The chain combines TRBV28 with TRBJ2-6, with D possibly TRBD2 on 6 matching bases. The CDR3 runs 15 residues. Per germline, CDR1 MDHEN and CDR2 SYDVKM. Trimming pared 6 bases from V and 0 bases from J, leaving 9 bases between. As DNA, the CDR3 is TGTGCCAGCAGCCCGGGGGACTCTGGGGCCAACGTCCTGACTTTC. Its translation is CASSPGDSGANVLTF.

The chain uses TRBV27 and TRBJ2-7; D unresolved. The CDR3 is made up of 13 amino acids. Trimming cost V 3 bases and J 2 bases, with 8 bases left between them. Germline CDR1 reads MNHEY; CDR2 reads SMNVEV (reference sequence). In DNA, the CDR3 is TGTGCCAGCAGTTTCGCGGCCGCCTACGAGCAGTACTTC. This translates into CASSFAAAYEQYF.

The rearrangement links TRBV4-2 to TRBJ2-7; TRBD1 matches 9 bases. This CDR3 is built from 15 residues. Unmatched junction bases numbered 10, after V lost 6 bases and J lost 4 bases. Germline values: CDR1 LGHNA, CDR2 YNFKEQ. The CDR3 DNA reads as TGTGCCAGCAGTCCCTTACAGGGGGCTTTATACGAGCAGTACTTC. This gives the protein CASSPLQGALYEQYF.

The chain is built from TRBV27 and TRBJ2-1; 9 positions agree with TRBD1. Germline CDR1 and CDR2: MNHEY and SMNVEV (reference sequence). The ends lost 4 bases at V and 4 bases at J; junction bases unmatched: 11. The CDR3 loop spans 17 amino acids. The CDR3 nucleotides are TGTGCCAGCAGTTCCGCTCCGGGACAGGGCTTTTACAATGAGCAGTTCTTC. Translation: CASSSAPGQGFYNEQFF.

The chain joins TRBV2 to TRBJ1-1; the D is unclear. This CDR3 region has 14 residues. Germline CDR1 SNHLY, CDR2 FYNNEI. V lost 2 bases and J lost 4, with 11 bases in between. The CDR3 reads CASSETRVGTEAFF. The CDR3 nucleotides read TGTGCCAGCAGTGAAACTAGGGTAGGCACTGAAGCTTTCTTT.

The chain carries TRBV28 and TRBJ2-7; TRBD1 agrees at 10 bases. Germline V gene lookup returns CDR1 MDHEN and CDR2 SYDVKM. This CDR3 comprises 14 residues. The trim removed 4 bases at V and 4 bases at J, leaving 4 bases unmatched. DNA of the CDR3: TGTGCCAGCAGTTCCGGGACAGGGGTTTACGAGCAGTACTTC. Translated, it gives CASSSGTGVYEQYF.

The table lists this clone with a few counts. The genes are TRBV29-1 and TRBJ1-1; 8 bases match TRBD1. This CDR3 spans 13 amino acids. Per the germline V gene, CDR1 is SQVTM and CDR2 is ANQGSEA. With 2 bases clipped from V and 6 bases from J, the junction kept 5 bases outside the gene matches. As DNA, the CDR3 is TGCAGCGTTGAACCCACACAGGGGGCTGAAGCTTTCTTT. The encoded protein is CSVEPTQGAEAFF.

The gene calls are TRBV28 and TRBJ1-4; 11 bases agree with TRBD1. V shed 5 bases and J 0 bases; nucleotides not matched to a gene: 5. This CDR3 is 17 amino acids long. Germline V gene sequence: CDR1 MDHEN, CDR2 SYDVKM. The chain's CDR3 is CASSTMGQGATNEKLFF. The DNA of the CDR3 is TGTGCCAGCAGTACCATGGGACAGGGGGCAACTAATGAAAAACTGTTTTTT.